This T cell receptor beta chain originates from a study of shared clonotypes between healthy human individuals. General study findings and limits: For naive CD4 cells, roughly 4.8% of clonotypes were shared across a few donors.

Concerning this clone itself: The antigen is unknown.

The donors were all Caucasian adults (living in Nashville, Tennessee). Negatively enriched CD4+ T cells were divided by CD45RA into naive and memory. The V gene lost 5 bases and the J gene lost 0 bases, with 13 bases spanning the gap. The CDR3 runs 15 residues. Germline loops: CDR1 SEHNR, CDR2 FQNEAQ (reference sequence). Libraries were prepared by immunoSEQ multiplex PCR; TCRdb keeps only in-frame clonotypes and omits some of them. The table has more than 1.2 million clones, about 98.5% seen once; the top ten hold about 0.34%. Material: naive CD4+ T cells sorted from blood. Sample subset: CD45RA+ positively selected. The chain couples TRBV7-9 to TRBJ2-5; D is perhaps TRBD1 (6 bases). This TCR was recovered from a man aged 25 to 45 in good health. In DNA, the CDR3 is TGTGCCAGCAGCCCCGGATACAGGGACCAAGAGACCCAGTACTTC. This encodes CASSPGYRDQETQYF.